The 12 T cell receptor beta chains given below trace back to one sample, sequenced in a study of CD8+ T cells in alopecia areata. RNA extraction was followed by reverse transcription into cDNA, which acted as the sequencing template. Produced via immunoSEQ multiplex PCR; TCRdb's table is partial and in-frame only. The data show approximately 54,000 clones, approximately 96% seen once. Sequenced material: CD8+ T cells sorted from blood, taken at week 0. These TCRs come from a human donor with alopecia areata.

The chain carries TRBV4-1 and TRBJ2-7; 8 bases map to TRBD1. The CDR3 totals 15 residues. Germline trimming cut 5 bases from V and 7 bases from J; bases unmatched to any gene: 13. Germline assignment: CDR1 MGHRA and CDR2 YSYEKL. The CDR3 here is CASSGEVDRDTEQYF. Written as DNA, the CDR3 is TGCGCCAGCAGCGGCGAGGTGGACAGGGACACTGAGCAGTACTTC.

The chain combines TRBV5-6 with TRBJ2-5, with D hard to call. Germline assignment: CDR1 SGHDT and CDR2 YYEEEE. Trimming stripped 2 bases from V and 0 bases from J, with 8 bases between. The CDR3 loop spans 14 amino acids. The CDR3 sequence is CASSFDGYQETQYF. The CDR3 bases are TGTGCCAGCAGCTTCGACGGGTACCAAGAGACCCAGTACTTC.

The J gene is TRBJ1-5, the V gene TRBV4-1, with D hard to call. This CDR3 has 13 amino acids. Trimming cost V 0 bases and J 6 bases, with 6 bases left between them. The germline V gene encodes CDR1 MGHRA and CDR2 YSYEKL. CDR3 region: CASSQERTQPQHF. The CDR3 region has the DNA TGCGCCAGCAGCCAAGAAAGGACTCAGCCCCAGCATTTT.

This sequence joins TRBV19 and TRBJ2-2; 10 bases are shared with TRBD1. Trimming cost V 3 bases and J 5 bases; bases outside gene matches: 6. The CDR3 has 16 residues. The V gene's germline CDR1 is LNHDA and CDR2 SQIVND (reference sequence). The chain's CDR3 is CASSMGGTGATGELFF. The DNA for the CDR3 is TGTGCCAGTAGTATGGGCGGGACAGGGGCGACCGGGGAGCTGTTTTTT.

The chain is built from TRBV5-1 and TRBJ2-3; D call uncertain. The V end lost 0 bases, the J end lost 2 bases, and 4 bases lay between the germline ends. The CDR3 sequence is 13 residues long. Germline assignment: CDR1 SGHRS and CDR2 YFSETQ. Here the CDR3 DNA reads TGCGCCAGCAGCTTGGTCCCCACAGATACGCAGTATTTT. This codes for CASSLVPTDTQYF.

V is TRBV4-1 and J is TRBJ2-2; no reliable D call. The CDR3 loop spans 14 amino acids. The V end lost 1 base, the J end lost 0 bases, and 3 bases lay between the germline ends. Germline assignment: CDR1 MGHRA and CDR2 YSYEKL. Here the CDR3 reads CASSQVTNTGELFF. The CDR3 nucleotides read TGCGCCAGCAGCCAAGTGACGAACACCGGGGAGCTGTTTTTT.

The chain uses TRBV13 and TRBJ2-4; no definite D call. Germline V gene sequence: CDR1 PRHDT, CDR2 FYEKMQ (reference sequence). The length of the CDR3 is 14 residues. V was pared by 7 bases and J by 2 bases, with 12 bases between. The CDR3 coding sequence is TGTGCCAGCACCCATTCGGTTTCCAAAAACATTCAGTACTTC. Translating gives CASTHSVSKNIQYF.

V usage is TRBV29-1 and J usage is TRBJ2-1, with 8 bases that match TRBD2. J lost 8 bases, V lost 1 base, and 7 bases had no gene match. Germline values: CDR1 SQVTM, CDR2 ANQGSEA. The CDR3 sequence is 14 residues long. CDR3 loop: CSVEGGLAGYEQFF. The CDR3 DNA is TGCAGCGTTGAAGGAGGACTAGCTGGTTATGAGCAGTTCTTC.

This chain connects TRBV6-6 to TRBJ2-1; the D gene could be TRBD1 or TRBD2 (6 bases each). Germline assignment: CDR1 MNHNY and CDR2 SVGAGI (reference sequence). V lost 9 bases to trimming and J lost 7 bases, with 13 bases between them. This CDR3 comprises 12 residues. CDR3 in amino acids: CASGGGRNEQFF. The CDR3 DNA is TGTGCCAGTGGAGGGGGGCGGAATGAGCAGTTCTTC.

The V gene is TRBV7-2, the J gene TRBJ2-3; TRBD2 aligns across 12 bases. The CDR3 totals 15 residues. The trim removed 4 bases at V and 3 bases at J, leaving 2 bases unmatched. Germline CDR1 is SGHTA and CDR2 is FQGNSA. For the CDR3, the DNA is TGTGCCAGCAGCTGGACTAGCGGGGATACAGATACGCAGTATTTT. Translation: CASSWTSGDTDTQYF.

This clone was seen a single time. This chain joins TRBV13 and TRBJ1-1, with D hard to call. Germline V CDR1 and CDR2: PRHDT, FYEKMQ (reference sequence). There are 15 residues in the CDR3. V was shortened by 3 bases and J by 1 base, with 12 bases between the two germline ends. The CDR3 region has the DNA TGTGCCAGCAGCTTCTTCCGGGGAGAGAACACTGAAGCTTTCTTT. It specifies CASSFFRGENTEAFF.

In DNA, the CDR3 is TGCGCCAGCAGCCAAGGCACGGGACTAGCGACGGACGAGCAGTACTTC. Translating it yields CASSQGTGLATDEQYF. The V call is TRBV4-1, the J call TRBJ2-7; 10 bases align to TRBD2. The germline gives CDR1 MGHRA, CDR2 YSYEKL. Trimming cost V 1 base and J 5 bases; bases outside gene matches: 8. This CDR3 region has 16 residues.